This T cell receptor (beta chain) was captured by sequencing in a study of shared clonotypes between healthy human individuals. Researchers divided each subset's genomic DNA evenly across several immunoSEQ plates. Profiling relied on immunoSEQ multiplex PCR, and the TCRdb table lists in-frame clones only, not all of them. This repertoire shows millions of clones, roughly 96% found once; its top ten account for approximately 0.13%. The CDR3 loop spans 13 amino acids. Trimming removed 2 bases from V and 5 bases from J, with 6 bases in between. Germline CDR1 is MNHEY and CDR2 is SVGAGI. Broader study findings: Among non-shared clonotypes, generation probabilities were lower than among those shared by all four donors. Among donors, the sharing of clonotypes was expected to be influenced by sequencing depth. Although depth was large, rarefaction showed that sequencing of the sorted subsets was incomplete.

Comment on this clone: Its matching antigen is unknown.

The material sequenced was naive CD4+ T cells sorted from blood. Subset meaning: CD45RA+ positively selected. The chain couples TRBV6-5 to TRBJ2-2; D gene unclear. The receptor was derived from a man aged 18 to 35 in good health. The CDR3 sequence is CASSYRQTGELFF. The DNA of the CDR3 is TGTGCCAGCAGTTACAGGCAAACCGGGGAGCTGTTTTTT.